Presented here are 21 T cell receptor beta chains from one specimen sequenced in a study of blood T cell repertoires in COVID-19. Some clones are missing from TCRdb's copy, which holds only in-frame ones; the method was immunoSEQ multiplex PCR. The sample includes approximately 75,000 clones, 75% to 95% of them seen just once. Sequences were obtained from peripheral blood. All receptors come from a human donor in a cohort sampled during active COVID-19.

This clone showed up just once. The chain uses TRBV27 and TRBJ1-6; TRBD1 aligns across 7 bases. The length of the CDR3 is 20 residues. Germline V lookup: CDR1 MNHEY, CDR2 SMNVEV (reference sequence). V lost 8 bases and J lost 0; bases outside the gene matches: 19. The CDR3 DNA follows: TGTGCCAGCTCGGAGGACAGGCCAATTGCTCGAAGCTCCTATAATTCACCCCTCCACTTT. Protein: CASSEDRPIARSSYNSPLHF.

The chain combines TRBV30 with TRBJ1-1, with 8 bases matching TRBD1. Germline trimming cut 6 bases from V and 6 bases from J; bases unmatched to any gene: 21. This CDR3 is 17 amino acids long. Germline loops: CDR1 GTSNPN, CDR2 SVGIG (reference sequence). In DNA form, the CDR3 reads TGTGCCTGCTGGGTGAGCCGGGACAGGAAACTTTCCTCTGAAGCTTTCTTT. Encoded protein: CACWVSRDRKLSSEAFF. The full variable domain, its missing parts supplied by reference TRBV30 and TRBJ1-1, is SQTIHQWPATLVQPVGSPLSLECTVEGTSNPNLYWYRQAAGRGLQLLFYSVGIGQISSEVPQNLSASRPQDRQFILSSKKLLLSDSGFYLCACWVSRDRKLSSEAFFGQGTRLTVV.

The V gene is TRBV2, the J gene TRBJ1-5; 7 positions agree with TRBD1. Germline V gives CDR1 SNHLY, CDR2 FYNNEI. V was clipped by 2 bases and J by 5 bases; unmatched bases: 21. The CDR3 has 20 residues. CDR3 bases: TGTGCCAGCAGTGAATTCGGTAGGGCCCTTTTGACAGGGACCTATCAGCCCCAGCATTTT. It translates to CASSEFGRALLTGTYQPQHF.

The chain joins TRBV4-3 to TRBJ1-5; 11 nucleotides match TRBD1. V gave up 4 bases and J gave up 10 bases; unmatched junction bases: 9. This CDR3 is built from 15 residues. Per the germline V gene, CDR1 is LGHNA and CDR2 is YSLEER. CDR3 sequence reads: CASSPEPGQGGPQHF. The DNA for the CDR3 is TGCGCCAGCAGCCCGGAACCGGGACAGGGGGGCCCCCAGCATTTT.

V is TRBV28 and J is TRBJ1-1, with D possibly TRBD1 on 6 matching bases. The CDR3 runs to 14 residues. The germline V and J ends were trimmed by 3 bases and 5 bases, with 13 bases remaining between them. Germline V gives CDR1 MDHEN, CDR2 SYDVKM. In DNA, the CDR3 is TGTGCCAGCAGTTTGGGGGGGCTGGGGACTGAAGCTTTCTTT. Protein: CASSLGGLGTEAFF.

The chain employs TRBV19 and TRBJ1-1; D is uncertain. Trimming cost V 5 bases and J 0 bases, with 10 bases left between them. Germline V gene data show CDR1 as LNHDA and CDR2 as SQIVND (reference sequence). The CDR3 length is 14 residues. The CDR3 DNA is TGTGCCAGTAGTGCCTCCACATTGAACACTGAAGCTTTCTTT. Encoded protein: CASSASTLNTEAFF.

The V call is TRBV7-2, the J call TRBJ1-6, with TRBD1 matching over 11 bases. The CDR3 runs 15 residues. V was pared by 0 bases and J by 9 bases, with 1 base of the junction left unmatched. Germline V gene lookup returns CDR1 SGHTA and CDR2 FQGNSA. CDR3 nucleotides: TGTGCCAGCAGCTTAGCGGGGACAGGGGGTTCACCCCTCCACTTT. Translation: CASSLAGTGGSPLHF.

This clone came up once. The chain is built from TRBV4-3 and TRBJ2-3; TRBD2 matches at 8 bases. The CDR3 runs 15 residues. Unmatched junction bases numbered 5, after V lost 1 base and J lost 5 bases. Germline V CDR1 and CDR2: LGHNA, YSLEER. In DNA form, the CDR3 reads TGCGCCAGCAGCCAAGGTGCGGGGGGACGAGATACGCAGTATTTT. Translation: CASSQGAGGRDTQYF.

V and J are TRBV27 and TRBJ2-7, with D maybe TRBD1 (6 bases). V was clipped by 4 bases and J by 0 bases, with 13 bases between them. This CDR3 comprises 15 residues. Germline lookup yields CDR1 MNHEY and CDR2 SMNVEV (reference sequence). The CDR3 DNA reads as TGTGCCAGCAGTTCCAGGGGCCAGAGCTCCTACGAGCAGTACTTC. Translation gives CASSSRGQSSYEQYF.

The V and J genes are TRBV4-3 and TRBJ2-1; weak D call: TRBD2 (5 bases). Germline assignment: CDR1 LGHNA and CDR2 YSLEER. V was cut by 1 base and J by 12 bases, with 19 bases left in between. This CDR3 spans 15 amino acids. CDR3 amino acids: CASSQVGFGNRRQFF. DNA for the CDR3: TGCGCCAGCAGCCAAGTGGGTTTCGGGAACCGGAGGCAGTTCTTC.

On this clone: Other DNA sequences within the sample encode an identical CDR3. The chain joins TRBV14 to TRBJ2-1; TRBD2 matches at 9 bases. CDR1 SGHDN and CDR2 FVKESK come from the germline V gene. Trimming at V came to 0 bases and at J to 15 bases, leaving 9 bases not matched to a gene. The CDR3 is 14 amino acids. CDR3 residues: CASSQELAGGRVFF. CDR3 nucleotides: TGTGCCAGCAGCCAAGAACTCGCGGGGGGGAGGGTGTTCTTC.

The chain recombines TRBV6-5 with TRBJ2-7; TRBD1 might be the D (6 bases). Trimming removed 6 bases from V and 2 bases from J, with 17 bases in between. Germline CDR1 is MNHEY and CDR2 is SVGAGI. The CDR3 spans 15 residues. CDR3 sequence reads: CASRSRGIRAYEQYF. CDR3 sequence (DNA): TGTGCCAGCAGATCCAGGGGTATTAGGGCCTACGAGCAGTACTTC.

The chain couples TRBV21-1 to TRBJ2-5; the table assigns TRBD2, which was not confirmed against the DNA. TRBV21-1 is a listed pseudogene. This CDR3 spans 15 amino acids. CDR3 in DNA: TGTGCCAGCAGCAAACTGAGGAGGCGGCGTGAGACCCAGTACTTC. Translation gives CASSKLRRRRETQYF.

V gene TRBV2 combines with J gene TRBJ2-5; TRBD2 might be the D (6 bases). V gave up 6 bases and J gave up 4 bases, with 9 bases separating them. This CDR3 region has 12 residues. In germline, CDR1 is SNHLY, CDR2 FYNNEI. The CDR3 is CASRGGIETQYF. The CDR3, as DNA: TGTGCCAGCAGGGGGGGAATAGAGACCCAGTACTTC.

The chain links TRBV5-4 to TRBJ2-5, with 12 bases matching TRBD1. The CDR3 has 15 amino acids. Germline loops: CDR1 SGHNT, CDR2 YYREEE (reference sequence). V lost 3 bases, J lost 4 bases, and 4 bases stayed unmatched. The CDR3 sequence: CASSSGTGGSETQYF. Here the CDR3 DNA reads TGTGCCAGCAGCTCCGGGACAGGGGGCTCAGAGACCCAGTACTTC.

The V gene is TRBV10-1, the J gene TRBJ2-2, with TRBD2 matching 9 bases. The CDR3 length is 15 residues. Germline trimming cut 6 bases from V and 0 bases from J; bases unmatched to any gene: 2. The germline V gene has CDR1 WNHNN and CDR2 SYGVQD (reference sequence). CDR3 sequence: CASSRLAANTGELFF. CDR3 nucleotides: TGCGCCAGCAGCCGACTAGCGGCGAACACCGGGGAGCTGTTTTTT.

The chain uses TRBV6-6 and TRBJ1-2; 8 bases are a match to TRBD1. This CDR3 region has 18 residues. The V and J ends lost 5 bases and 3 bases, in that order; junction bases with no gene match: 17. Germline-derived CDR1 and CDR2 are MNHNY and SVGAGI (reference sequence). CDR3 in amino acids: CASSPYPNSQGAYYGYTF. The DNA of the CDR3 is TGTGCCAGCAGTCCTTACCCTAACTCGCAGGGGGCGTACTATGGCTACACCTTC.

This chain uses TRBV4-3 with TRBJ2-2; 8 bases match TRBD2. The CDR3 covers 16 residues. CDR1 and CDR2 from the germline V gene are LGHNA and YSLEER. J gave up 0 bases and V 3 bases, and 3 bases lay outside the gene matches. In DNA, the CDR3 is TGCGCCAGCAGCCATCTCGGGGGGGCGAACACCGGGGAGCTGTTTTTT. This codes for CASSHLGGANTGELFF.

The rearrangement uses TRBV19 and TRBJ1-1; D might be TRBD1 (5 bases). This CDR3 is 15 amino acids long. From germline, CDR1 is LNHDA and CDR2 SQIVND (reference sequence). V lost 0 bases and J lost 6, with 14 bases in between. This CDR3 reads CASSIDGGVNAEAFF. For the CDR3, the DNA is TGTGCCAGTAGTATAGACGGGGGGGTTAATGCTGAAGCTTTCTTT.

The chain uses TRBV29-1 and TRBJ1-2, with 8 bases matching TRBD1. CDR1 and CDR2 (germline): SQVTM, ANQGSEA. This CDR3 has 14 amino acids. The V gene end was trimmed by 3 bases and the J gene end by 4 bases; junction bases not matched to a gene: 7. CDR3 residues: CSVDQAGGSYGYTF. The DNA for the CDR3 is TGCAGCGTTGATCAGGCAGGGGGCTCCTATGGCTACACCTTC.

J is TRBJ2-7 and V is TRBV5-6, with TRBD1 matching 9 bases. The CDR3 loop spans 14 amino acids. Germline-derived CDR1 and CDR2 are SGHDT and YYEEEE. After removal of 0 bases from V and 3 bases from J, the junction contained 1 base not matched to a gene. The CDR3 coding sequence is TGTGCCAGCAGCTTGGCGGGACAGGGCTACGAGCAGTACTTC. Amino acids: CASSLAGQGYEQYF.